A single sample is the source of the 20 T cell receptor beta chains below, sequenced in a study of glioma-infiltrating T cells after dendritic cell vaccination. TCRdb's table, derived via immunoSEQ multiplex PCR, lists solely in-frame clones and lacks some. Of fewer than 100,000 clones in the sample, around 86% are singletons; the top ten hold roughly 14%. This sample comprised blood, obtained before dendritic cell vaccination. The receptors derive from a human donor with glioblastoma.

This sequence joins TRBV5-4 and TRBJ2-7; D is uncertain. V shed 1 base and J shed 5 bases, with 4 bases lying between them. This CDR3 is built from 11 residues. Germline CDR1 SGHNT, CDR2 YYREEE (reference sequence). CDR3 bases: TGTGCCAGCAGCTTGAATAACGAGCAGTACTTC. This gives the protein CASSLNNEQYF.

In regard to this clone: The same CDR3 also results from other DNA sequences found in this sample. This chain uses TRBV19 with TRBJ2-7; possibly TRBD1 for D (6 bases). This CDR3 is built from 12 residues. Germline CDR1 reads LNHDA; CDR2 reads SQIVND (reference sequence). The ends were cut back, 8 bases at V and 1 base at J, with 9 bases in the middle. CDR3 sequence reads: CASSTGSYEQYF. CDR3 bases: TGTGCCAGTTCAACAGGGTCCTACGAGCAGTACTTC.

This sequence joins TRBV11-3 and TRBJ2-1; tentatively, D is TRBD1 (5 bases). The CDR3 covers 13 residues. Germline V gives CDR1 SGHNT, CDR2 YENEEA. Trimming shortened V by 5 bases and J by 7 bases, and 12 bases separated the two germline ends. CDR3 amino acids: CASSKRRGNEQFF. The CDR3, as DNA: TGTGCCAGCAGCAAGAGAAGGGGAAATGAGCAGTTCTTC.

The CDR3 is CASSLQEVGLAYEQYF. In nucleotides, the CDR3 is TGTGCCAGCAGCTTGCAGGAGGTCGGGCTAGCCTACGAGCAGTACTTC. The chain joins TRBV5-6 to TRBJ2-7; perhaps TRBD2 as D (5 bases). V was clipped by 1 base and J by 2 bases, with 16 bases between them. Germline loops: CDR1 SGHDT, CDR2 YYEEEE. This CDR3 has 16 residues.

This chain links TRBV6-5 with TRBJ1-2; 10 nucleotides agree with TRBD1. CDR3 length: 16 residues. The ends lost 2 bases at V and 4 bases at J; junction bases unmatched: 7. Germline CDR1 and CDR2: MNHEY and SVGAGI. The CDR3 bases are TGTGCCAGCAGTTACAAGGCCGGGACAGGGGCCTATGGCTACACCTTC. The encoded protein is CASSYKAGTGAYGYTF.

The CDR3 bases are TGTGCCAGCAGCTGGGGGCCGAACACTGAAGCTTTCTTT. Translated, it gives CASSWGPNTEAFF. The V and J genes are TRBV7-3 and TRBJ1-1; possibly TRBD1 for D (6 bases). The germline CDR1 and CDR2 sequences are SGHTA and FQGTGA. The V and J ends lost 4 bases and 1 base respectively, with 7 bases between them. This CDR3 comprises 13 residues.

This clone is labeled as medium-sized. The rearrangement uses TRBV4-3 and TRBJ2-3; 11 bases match TRBD2. This CDR3 has 15 amino acids. The V gene end was trimmed by 4 bases and the J gene end by 1 base; junction bases not matched to a gene: 1. The V gene's germline CDR1 is LGHNA and CDR2 YSLEER. CDR3 sequence: CASSLGLAGTDTQYF. The CDR3 nucleotides read TGCGCCAGCAGCCTGGGACTAGCGGGCACAGATACGCAGTATTTT.

This CDR3 is CSVGRTGAYEQYF. The CDR3 DNA follows: TGCAGCGTTGGCAGGACAGGGGCCTACGAGCAGTACTTC. The gene calls are TRBV29-1 and TRBJ2-7; TRBD1 matches at 9 bases. With 4 bases clipped from V and 2 bases from J, the junction kept 3 bases outside the gene matches. From germline, CDR1 is SQVTM and CDR2 ANQGSEA. The CDR3 totals 13 residues.

The chain links TRBV5-1 to TRBJ2-7, with 9 bases identical to TRBD1. The V and J ends lost 2 bases and 3 bases, in that order; junction bases with no gene match: 9. Per the germline V gene, CDR1 is SGHRS and CDR2 is YFSETQ. The CDR3 spans 16 residues. CDR3 residues: CASSFGSTGGSYEQYF. In DNA form, the CDR3 reads TGCGCCAGCAGCTTCGGTTCGACAGGGGGAAGCTACGAGCAGTACTTC.

The J gene is TRBJ2-5, the V gene TRBV7-3, with 11 bases fitting TRBD2. The V and J ends lost 3 bases and 5 bases, in that order; junction bases with no gene match: 5. CDR3 length: 15 residues. Germline CDR1 reads SGHTA; CDR2 reads FQGTGA. For the CDR3, the DNA is TGTGCCAGCAGCTTTAGCGGGAGGGCCTGGGAGACCCAGTACTTC. Translated, it gives CASSFSGRAWETQYF.

The sample holds a few counts of this clone. The chain carries TRBV2 and TRBJ2-5; TRBD2 matches at 9 bases. The CDR3 is 14 amino acids. In germline, CDR1 is SNHLY, CDR2 FYNNEI. V shed 6 bases, J shed 2 bases, and the junction held 4 bases outside the gene matches. CDR3 loop: CASRLAGVQETQYF. The CDR3 DNA reads as TGTGCCAGCAGGTTAGCGGGAGTACAAGAGACCCAGTACTTC.

The chain combines TRBV6-5 with TRBJ1-1, with 7 bases fitting TRBD1. The CDR3 runs 14 residues. The V segment lost 6 bases and the J segment 4 bases; nucleotides outside the gene matches: 8. The V gene's germline CDR1 is MNHEY and CDR2 SVGAGI. CDR3 amino acids: CASRSTGRGTEAFF. CDR3 sequence (DNA): TGTGCCAGCAGGTCGACAGGGCGTGGCACTGAAGCTTTCTTT.

The V gene is TRBV19, the J gene TRBJ1-1; D not certain. Trimming cost V 3 bases and J 4 bases, with 9 bases left between them. CDR3 length: 13 residues. Germline CDR1 LNHDA, CDR2 SQIVND (reference sequence). DNA of the CDR3: TGTGCCAGTAGTATCGGGAGATTCACTGAAGCTTTCTTT. It translates to CASSIGRFTEAFF.

This sequence joins TRBV10-3 and TRBJ2-7; 7 bases line up with TRBD1. The length of the CDR3 is 14 residues. V lost 7 bases to trimming and J lost 0 bases; unmatched junction nucleotides: 6. Germline lookup yields CDR1 ENHRY and CDR2 SYGVKD. DNA for the CDR3: TGTGCCATCACCACAGGGGCTAACTCCTACGAGCAGTACTTC. This gives the protein CAITTGANSYEQYF.

The J gene is TRBJ1-4, the V gene TRBV6-6, with 7 bases identical to TRBD1. Germline CDR1 reads MNHNY; CDR2 reads SVGAGI (reference sequence). After removal of 4 bases from V and 6 bases from J, the junction contained 5 bases not matched to a gene. This CDR3 spans 14 amino acids. As DNA, the CDR3 is TGTGCCAGCAGTTTCGACAGGGTGGATGAAAAACTGTTTTTT. Translation: CASSFDRVDEKLFF.

This sequence joins TRBV15 and TRBJ2-1; D gene ambiguous. Per germline, CDR1 LNHNV and CDR2 YYDKDF (reference sequence). The CDR3 has 15 amino acids. Trimming took 1 base from V and 0 from J, leaving 7 bases between them. CDR3 protein: CATSRGLDSYNEQFF. As DNA, the CDR3 is TGTGCCACCAGCAGAGGGCTAGACTCCTACAATGAGCAGTTCTTC.

The sample holds a few counts of this clone. This chain connects TRBV7-9 to TRBJ2-1, with a tentative D call TRBD1 (6 bases). Deletions cut 4 bases from V and 9 bases from J, with 19 bases between. CDR1 and CDR2 from the germline V gene are SEHNR and FQNEAQ (reference sequence). This CDR3 contains 15 residues. Written as DNA, the CDR3 is TGTGCCAGCAGCTCCGACAGAGGGAAGGACAGTGAGCAGTTCTTC. The encoded protein is CASSSDRGKDSEQFF.

This sequence joins TRBV7-2 and TRBJ1-5; D perhaps matches TRBD1 (6 bases). CDR1 and CDR2 (germline): SGHTA, FQGNSA. V lost 5 bases to trimming and J lost 1 base, with 12 bases between them. This CDR3 comprises 15 residues. DNA for the CDR3: TGTGCCAGCAGCCAGGGGATACCCAGCAATCAGCCCCAGCATTTT. Its translation: CASSQGIPSNQPQHF.

A word on this clone: This specimen includes other DNA sequences encoding the same CDR3. This chain uses TRBV6-4 with TRBJ2-3, with 8 bases identical to TRBD1. The CDR3 runs 14 residues. V dropped 3 bases and J dropped 6; count of bases not matched to a gene: 5. In germline, CDR1 is MRHNA, CDR2 SNTAGT. The CDR3 reads CASSEGQGADTQYF. The CDR3 coding sequence is TGTGCCAGCAGTGAAGGGCAGGGGGCGGATACGCAGTATTTT.

The V and J genes are TRBV7-6 and TRBJ2-2; the match to TRBD2 covers 10 bases. V dropped 2 bases and J dropped 7; count of bases not matched to a gene: 7. The germline V gene encodes CDR1 SGHVS and CDR2 FNYEAQ. This CDR3 contains 16 residues. CDR3 coding DNA: TGTGCCAGCAGCTTAAACAGCGGGGGGGCCTTCGGGGAGCTGTTTTTT. Translating gives CASSLNSGGAFGELFF.